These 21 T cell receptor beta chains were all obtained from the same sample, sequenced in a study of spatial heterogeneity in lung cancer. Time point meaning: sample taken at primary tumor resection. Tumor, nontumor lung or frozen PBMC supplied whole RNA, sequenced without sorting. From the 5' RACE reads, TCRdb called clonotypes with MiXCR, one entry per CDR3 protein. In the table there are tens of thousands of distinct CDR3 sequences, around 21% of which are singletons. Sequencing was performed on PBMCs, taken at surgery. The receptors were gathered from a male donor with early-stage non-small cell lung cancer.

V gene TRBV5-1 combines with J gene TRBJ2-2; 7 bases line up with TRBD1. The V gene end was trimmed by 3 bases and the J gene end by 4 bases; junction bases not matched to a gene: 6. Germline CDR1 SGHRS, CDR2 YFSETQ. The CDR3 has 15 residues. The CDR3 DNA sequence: TGCGCCAGCAGCTCCGGACAGGAGAGCACCGGGGAGCTGTTTTTT. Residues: CASSSGQESTGELFF.

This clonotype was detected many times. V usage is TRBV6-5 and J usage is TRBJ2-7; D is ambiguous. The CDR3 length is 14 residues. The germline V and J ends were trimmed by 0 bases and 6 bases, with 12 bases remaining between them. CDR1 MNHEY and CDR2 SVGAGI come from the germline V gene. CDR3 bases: TGTGCCAGCAGTTACTCTCCCCCAGGACGCGAGCAGTACTTC. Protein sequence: CASSYSPPGREQYF.

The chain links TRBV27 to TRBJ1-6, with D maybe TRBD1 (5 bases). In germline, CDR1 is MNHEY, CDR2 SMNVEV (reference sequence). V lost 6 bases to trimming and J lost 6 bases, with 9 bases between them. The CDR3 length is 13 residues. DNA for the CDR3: TGTGCCAGCAGGCCAGGGTCTAATTCACCCCTCCACTTT. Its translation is CASRPGSNSPLHF.

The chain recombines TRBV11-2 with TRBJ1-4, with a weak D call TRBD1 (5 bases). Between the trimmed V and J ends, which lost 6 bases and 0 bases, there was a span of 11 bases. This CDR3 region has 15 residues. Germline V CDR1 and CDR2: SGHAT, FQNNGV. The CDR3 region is CASSGGVATNEKLFF. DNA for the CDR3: TGTGCCAGCAGTGGGGGGGTCGCAACTAATGAAAAACTGTTTTTT.

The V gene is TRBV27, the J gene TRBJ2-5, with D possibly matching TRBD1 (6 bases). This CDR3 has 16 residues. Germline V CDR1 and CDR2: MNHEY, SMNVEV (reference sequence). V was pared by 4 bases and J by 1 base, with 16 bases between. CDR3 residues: CASSSGDNNSQETQYF. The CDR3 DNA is TGTGCCAGCAGTTCAGGGGACAACAATTCCCAAGAGACCCAGTACTTC.

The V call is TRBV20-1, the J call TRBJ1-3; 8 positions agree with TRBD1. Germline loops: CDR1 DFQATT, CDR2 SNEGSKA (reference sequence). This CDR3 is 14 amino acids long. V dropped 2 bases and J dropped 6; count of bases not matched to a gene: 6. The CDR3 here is CSARQGAIENTIYF. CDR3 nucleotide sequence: TGCAGTGCTAGACAGGGGGCGATTGAAAACACCATATATTTT.

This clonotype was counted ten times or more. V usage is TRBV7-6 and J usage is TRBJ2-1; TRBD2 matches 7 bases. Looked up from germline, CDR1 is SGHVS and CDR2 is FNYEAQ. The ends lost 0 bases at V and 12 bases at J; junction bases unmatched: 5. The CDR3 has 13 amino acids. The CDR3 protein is CASSLAGGGGQFF. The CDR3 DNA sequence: TGTGCCAGCAGCTTAGCTGGCGGGGGAGGGCAGTTCTTC.

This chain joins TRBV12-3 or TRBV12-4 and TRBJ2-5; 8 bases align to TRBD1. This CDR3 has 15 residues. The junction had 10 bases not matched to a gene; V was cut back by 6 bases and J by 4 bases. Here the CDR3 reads CASSRTGSGRETQYF. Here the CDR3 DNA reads TGTGCCAGCAGCCGGACAGGGTCAGGCAGAGAGACCCAGTACTTC.

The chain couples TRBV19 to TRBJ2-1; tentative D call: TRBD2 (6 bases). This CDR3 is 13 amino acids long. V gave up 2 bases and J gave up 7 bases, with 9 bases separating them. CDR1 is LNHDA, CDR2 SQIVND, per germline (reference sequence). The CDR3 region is CASSITSSNEQFF. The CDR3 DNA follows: TGTGCCAGTAGTATAACTAGCTCGAATGAGCAGTTCTTC. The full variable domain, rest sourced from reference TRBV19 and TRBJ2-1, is DGGITQSPKYLFRKEGQNVTLSCEQNLNHDAMYWYRQDPGQGLRLIYYSQIVNDFQKGDIAEGYSVSREKKESFPLTVTSAQKNPTAFYLCASSITSSNEQFFGPGTRLTVL.

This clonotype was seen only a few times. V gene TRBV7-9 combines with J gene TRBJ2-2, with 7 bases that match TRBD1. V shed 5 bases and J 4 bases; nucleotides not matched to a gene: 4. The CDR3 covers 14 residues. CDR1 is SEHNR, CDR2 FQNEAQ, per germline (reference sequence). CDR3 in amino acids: CASSPGQPTGELFF. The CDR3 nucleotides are TGTGCCAGCAGCCCGGGACAGCCCACCGGGGAGCTGTTTTTT.

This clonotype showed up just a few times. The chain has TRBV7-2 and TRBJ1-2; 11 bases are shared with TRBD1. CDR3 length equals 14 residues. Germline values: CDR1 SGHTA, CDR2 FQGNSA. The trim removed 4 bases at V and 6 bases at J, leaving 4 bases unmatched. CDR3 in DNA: TGTGCCAGCAGCTCAGGACAGGGGGCGAATGGCTACACCTTC. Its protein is CASSSGQGANGYTF.

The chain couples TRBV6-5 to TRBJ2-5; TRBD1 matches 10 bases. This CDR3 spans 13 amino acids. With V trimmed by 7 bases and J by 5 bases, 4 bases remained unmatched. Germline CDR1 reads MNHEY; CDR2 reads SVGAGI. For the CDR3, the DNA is TGTGCCAGCAAGAGGACAGGGGGGGAGACCCAGTACTTC. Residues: CASKRTGGETQYF.

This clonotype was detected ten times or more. For the CDR3, the DNA is TGTGCCAGCAGCTTCCTTAATGCTGCCGGTTTCAACTCTGGGGCCAACGTCCTGACTTTC. Residues: CASSFLNAAGFNSGANVLTF. The gene calls are TRBV7-9 and TRBJ2-6; D call uncertain. Germline V gene lookup returns CDR1 SEHNR and CDR2 FQNEAQ (reference sequence). The CDR3 spans 20 residues. Trimming took off 3 bases at V and 0 bases at J, with 21 bases between the two ends.

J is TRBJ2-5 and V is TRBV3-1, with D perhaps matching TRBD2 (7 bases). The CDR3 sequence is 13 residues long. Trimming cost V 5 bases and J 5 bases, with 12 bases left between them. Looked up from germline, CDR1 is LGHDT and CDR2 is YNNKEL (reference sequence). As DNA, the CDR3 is TGTGCCAGCAGCTCGGGGGGCCGCGAGACCCAGTACTTC. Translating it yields CASSSGGRETQYF.

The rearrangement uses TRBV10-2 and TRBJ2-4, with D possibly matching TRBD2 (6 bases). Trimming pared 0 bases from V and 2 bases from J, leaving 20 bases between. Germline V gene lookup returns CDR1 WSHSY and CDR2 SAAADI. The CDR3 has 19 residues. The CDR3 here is CASSESTGVMRVSKNIQYF. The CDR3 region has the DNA TGCGCCAGCAGTGAGTCGACGGGAGTAATGAGGGTGTCCAAAAACATTCAGTACTTC.

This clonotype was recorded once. The CDR3 spells CSATGGGSVTDTQYF. The CDR3 DNA reads TGCAGTGCTACGGGGGGAGGGAGTGTCACAGATACGCAGTATTTT. This sequence joins TRBV20-1 and TRBJ2-3; TRBD2 matches at 7 bases. The V gene's germline CDR1 is DFQATT and CDR2 SNEGSKA (reference sequence). V was pared by 4 bases and J by 2 bases, with 9 bases of the junction left unmatched. This CDR3 contains 15 residues.

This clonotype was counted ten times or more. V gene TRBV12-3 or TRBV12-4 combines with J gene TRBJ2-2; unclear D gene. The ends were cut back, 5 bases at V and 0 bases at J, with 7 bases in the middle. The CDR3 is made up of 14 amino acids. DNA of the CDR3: TGTGCCAGCAGTCTAGGCCCGAACACCGGGGAGCTGTTTTTT. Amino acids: CASSLGPNTGELFF.

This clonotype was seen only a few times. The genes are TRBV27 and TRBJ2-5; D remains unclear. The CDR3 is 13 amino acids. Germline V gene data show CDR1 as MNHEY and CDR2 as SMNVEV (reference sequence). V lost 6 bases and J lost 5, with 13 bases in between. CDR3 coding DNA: TGTGCCAGCAGGCGGCAGGCCCCGGAGACCCAGTACTTC. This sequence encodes CASRRQAPETQYF.

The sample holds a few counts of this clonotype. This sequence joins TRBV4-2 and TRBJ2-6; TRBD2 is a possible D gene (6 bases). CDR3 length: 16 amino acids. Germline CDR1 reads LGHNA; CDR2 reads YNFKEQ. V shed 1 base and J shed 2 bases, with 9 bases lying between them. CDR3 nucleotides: TGTGCCAGCAGCCAAGCGGAGGGAACTGGGGCCAACGTCCTGACTTTC. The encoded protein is CASSQAEGTGANVLTF.

CDR3 protein: CASSYQGGVTDTQYF. Written as DNA, the CDR3 is TGTGCCAGCAGCTATCAGGGCGGTGTCACAGATACGCAGTATTTT. The chain combines TRBV7-9 with TRBJ2-3; tentatively, D is TRBD1 (5 bases). Germline V lookup: CDR1 SEHNR, CDR2 FQNEAQ (reference sequence). Trimming cost V 4 bases and J 2 bases, with 13 bases left between them. There are 15 residues in the CDR3.

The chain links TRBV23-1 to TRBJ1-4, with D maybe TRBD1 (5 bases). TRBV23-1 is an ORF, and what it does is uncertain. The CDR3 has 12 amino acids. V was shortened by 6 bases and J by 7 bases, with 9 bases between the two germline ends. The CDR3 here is CASSRGCEKLFF. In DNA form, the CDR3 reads TGCGCCAGCAGCCGGGGGTGTGAAAAACTGTTTTTT.